This is a list of T cell receptor beta chains from one sample in a study of blood T cell repertoires in COVID-19. The data were produced by immunoSEQ multiplex PCR, yet TCRdb's version contains in-frame clones alone and is incomplete. The data hold under 300,000 clones, with about 89% observed a single time. What was sequenced was PBMCs or T cells enriched from blood (not recorded which). Receptors were obtained from a human donor in a cohort exposed to, infected with or recovered from COVID-19 (not recorded which). The donor label of this sample is uncertain. CDR3s include the opening cysteine and the closing phenylalanine or tryptophan.

TRBJ2-3,TRBV7-3,CASSSNRRGGGDTQYF
TRBJ2-1,TRBV2,CASSAGTSVYNEQFF
TRBJ1-4,TRBV13,CASSLRTGGGDEKLFF
TRBJ2-2,TRBV5-1,CASSSYRVSGGELFF
TRBJ2-6,TRBV27,CASSKRTGFSGANVLTF
TRBJ2-7,TRBV10-3,CAATSRGGGEQYF
TRBJ2-3,TRBV6-4,CASSVAGDTDTQYF
TRBJ1-2,TRBV2,CASREDRGIGGYTF
TRBJ2-2,TRBV19,CASSIPSSGASTGELFF
TRBJ2-5,TRBV6-5,CASSYSSLLAETQYF
TRBJ2-1,TRBV30,CAWSGLAVRAEQFF
TRBJ2-7,TRBV4-1,CASSQDRAGGIYEQYF
TRBJ2-3,TRBV11-2,CASSLGLAPDTQYF
TRBJ2-7,TRBV3-1/TRBV3-2,CASSQGPAGAYEQYF
TRBJ1-1,TRBV12-3/TRBV12-4,CASRVRGRAFF
TRBJ1-2,TRBV7-2,CASSLGPQGNYGYTF
TRBJ2-2,TRBV12-3/TRBV12-4,CASDRENTGELFF
TRBJ2-7,TRBV19,CASSRGGPTEQYF
TRBJ1-2,TRBV10-2,CAVWGRAFSNYGYTF
TRBJ1-3,TRBV6-1,CASSGARGQVDGNTIYF
TRBJ2-3,TRBV9,CASSEGAADTQYF
TRBJ1-1,TRBV7-9,CASTPAGGGDTEAFF
TRBJ2-5,TRBV10-3,CAISSDRDGTQYF
TRBJ1-5,TRBV19,CASSLGTGGVQPQHF
TRBJ1-1,TRBV6-5,CASSPTTENTEAFF
TRBJ2-5,TRBV27,CASSQTPTGVETQYF
TRBJ1-2,TRBV6-5,CASSSMTGVYGYTF
TRBJ1-5,TRBV9,CASSVSGDSNQPQHF
TRBJ2-7,TRBV19,CASSQGHEQYF
TRBJ1-2,TRBV6-5,CASGQSGYYGYTF
TRBJ2-3,TRBV4-2,CASSQDHPGRGGVGTDTQYF
TRBJ1-1,TRBV2,CASSDSSWNTEAFF
TRBJ1-5,TRBV7-9,CASSSEEQPQHF
TRBJ2-1,TRBV7-9,CASSFNRVSYNEQFF
TRBJ2-5,TRBV6-5,CASGGETQYF
TRBJ1-5,TRBV29-1,CSAGHQDGPQHF
TRBJ2-2,TRBV29-1,CSVEGTSGGGELFF
TRBJ1-5,TRBV18,CASSPSGTWNQPQHF
TRBJ1-1,TRBV25-1,CASSEYQGANTEAFF
TRBJ1-5,TRBV2,CASNQGNQPQHF
TRBJ2-1,TRBV5-5,CASSLGHPGNEQFF
TRBJ2-5,TRBV19,CASRRRGDEETQYF
TRBJ2-7,TRBV6-1,CASSEERIDRSYEQYF
TRBJ1-5,TRBV24-1,CATSALGGQPQHF
TRBJ2-2,TRBV5-1,CASSLQGTGELFF
TRBJ1-1,TRBV19,CAVLPGGMNTEAFF
TRBJ2-1,TRBV9,CASSVAGAGGEQFF
TRBJ2-1,TRBV6-2/TRBV6-3,CASSSRGGEQFF